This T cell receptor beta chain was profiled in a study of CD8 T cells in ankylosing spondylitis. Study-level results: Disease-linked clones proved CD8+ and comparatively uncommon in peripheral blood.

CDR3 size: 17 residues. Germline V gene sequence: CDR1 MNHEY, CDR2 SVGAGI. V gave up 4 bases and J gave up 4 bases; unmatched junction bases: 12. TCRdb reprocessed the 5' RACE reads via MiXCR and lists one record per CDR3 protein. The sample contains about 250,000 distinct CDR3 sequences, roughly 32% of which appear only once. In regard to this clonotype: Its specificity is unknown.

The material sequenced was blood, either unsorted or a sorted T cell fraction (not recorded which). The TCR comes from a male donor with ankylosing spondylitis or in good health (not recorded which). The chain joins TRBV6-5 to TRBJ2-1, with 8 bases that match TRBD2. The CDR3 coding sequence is TGTGCCAGCAGTTCTGGCCCCCCCCTAGCGGGTTACAATGAGCAGTTCTTC. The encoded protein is CASSSGPPLAGYNEQFF.